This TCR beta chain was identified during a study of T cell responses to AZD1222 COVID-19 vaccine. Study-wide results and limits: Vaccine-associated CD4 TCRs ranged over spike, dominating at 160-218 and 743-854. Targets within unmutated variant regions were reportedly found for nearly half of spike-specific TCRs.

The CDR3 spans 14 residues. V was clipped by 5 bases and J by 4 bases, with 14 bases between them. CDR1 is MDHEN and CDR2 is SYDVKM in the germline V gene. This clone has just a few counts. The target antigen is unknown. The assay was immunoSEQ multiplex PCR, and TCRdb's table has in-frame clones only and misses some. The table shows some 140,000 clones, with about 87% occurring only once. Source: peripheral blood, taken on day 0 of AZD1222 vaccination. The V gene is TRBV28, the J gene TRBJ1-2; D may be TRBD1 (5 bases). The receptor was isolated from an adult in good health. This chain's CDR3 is CASSAPGGAYGYTF. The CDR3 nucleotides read TGTGCCAGCAGTGCCCCCGGGGGAGCCTATGGCTACACCTTC.